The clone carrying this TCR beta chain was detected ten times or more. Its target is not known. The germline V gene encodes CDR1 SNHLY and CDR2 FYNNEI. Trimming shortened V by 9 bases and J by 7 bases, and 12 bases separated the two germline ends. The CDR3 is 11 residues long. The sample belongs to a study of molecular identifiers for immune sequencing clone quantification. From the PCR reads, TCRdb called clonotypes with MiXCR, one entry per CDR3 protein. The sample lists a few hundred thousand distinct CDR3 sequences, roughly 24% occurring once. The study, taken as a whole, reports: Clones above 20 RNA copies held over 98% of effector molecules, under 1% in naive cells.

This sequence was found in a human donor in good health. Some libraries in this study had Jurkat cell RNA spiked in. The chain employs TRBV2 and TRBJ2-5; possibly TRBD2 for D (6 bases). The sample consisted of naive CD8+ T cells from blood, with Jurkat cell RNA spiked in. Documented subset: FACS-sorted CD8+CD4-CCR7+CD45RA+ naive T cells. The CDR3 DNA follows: TGTGCCAGTACCATCGGGGGGACCCAGTACTTC. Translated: CASTIGGTQYF.